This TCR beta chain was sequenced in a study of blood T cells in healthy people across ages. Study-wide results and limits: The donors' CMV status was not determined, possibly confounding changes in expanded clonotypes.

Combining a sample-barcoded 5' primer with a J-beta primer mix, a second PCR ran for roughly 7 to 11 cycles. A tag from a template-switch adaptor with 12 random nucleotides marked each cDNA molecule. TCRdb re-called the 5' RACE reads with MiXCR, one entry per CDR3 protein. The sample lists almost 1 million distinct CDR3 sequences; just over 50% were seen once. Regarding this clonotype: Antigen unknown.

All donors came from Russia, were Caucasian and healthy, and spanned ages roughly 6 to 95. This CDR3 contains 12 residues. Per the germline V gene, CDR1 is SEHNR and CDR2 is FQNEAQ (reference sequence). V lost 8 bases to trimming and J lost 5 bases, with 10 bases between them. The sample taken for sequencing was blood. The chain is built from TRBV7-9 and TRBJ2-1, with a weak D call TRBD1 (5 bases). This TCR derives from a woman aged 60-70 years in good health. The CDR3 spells CASDNRNNEQFF. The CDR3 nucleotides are TGTGCCAGCGATAACAGGAACAATGAGCAGTTCTTC.